The rows below give T cell receptor beta chains drawn from one sample of a study of blood T cell repertoires in COVID-19. Measured with immunoSEQ multiplex PCR; TCRdb has only the in-frame clones, and not every one. The top ten clones hold more than 35% of a sample with 95,000 to 150,000 clones, around three quarters of them seen once. Material for sequencing was peripheral blood. Source of these receptors: a man aged 35-49 years with active or convalescent COVID-19. CDR3s include the opening cysteine and the closing phenylalanine or tryptophan. A D gene is named only where the DNA matches it firmly. Clone size, where shown, is once, few, many, or a class for clones that have expanded.

length	V	size	J	D	CDR3	DNA
12	TRBV7-8	once	TRBJ1-4	.	CASSPGFAKLFF	TGTGCCAGCAGCCCAGGGTTCGCAAAACTGTTTTTT
12	TRBV5-1	.	TRBJ1-2	TRBD1	CASRDSSYGYTF	TGCGCCAGCCGGGACAGCTCCTATGGCTACACCTTC
15	TRBV7-9	.	TRBJ1-3	TRBD1	CASSQSTGAGNTIYF	TGTGCCAGCAGCCAATCGACAGGGGCTGGAAACACCATATATTTT
14	TRBV5-6	.	TRBJ2-3	TRBD2	CASLSGAYTDTQYF	TGTGCCAGCTTAAGCGGGGCTTACACAGATACGCAGTATTTT
18	TRBV7-2	.	TRBJ2-7	TRBD2	CASSLGPAALAGAYEQYF	TGTGCCAGCAGCTTAGGGCCCGCGGCTCTAGCGGGGGCCTACGAGCAGTACTTC
15	TRBV3-1/TRBV3-2	.	TRBJ2-1	TRBD2	CASSPTSGNYNEQFF	TGTGCCAGCAGCCCGACTAGCGGGAACTACAATGAGCAGTTCTTC
12	TRBV6-5	.	TRBJ1-2	TRBD1	CASSYDRGGYTF	TGTGCCAGCAGTTACGACAGGGGTGGCTACACCTTC
16	TRBV28	.	TRBJ1-5	.	CASRSEGRPNDQPQHF	TGTGCCAGCAGATCGGAGGGACGGCCAAACGATCAGCCCCAGCATTTT
13	TRBV6-4	.	TRBJ1-1	.	CASSAQENTEAFF	TGTGCCAGCAGCGCACAGGAGAACACTGAAGCTTTCTTT
15	TRBV5-4	.	TRBJ2-2	TRBD2	CASSFPSGVAGELFF	TGTGCCAGCAGCTTCCCTAGCGGGGTCGCCGGGGAGCTGTTTTTT
15	TRBV11-1	few	TRBJ1-6	TRBD1	CASSFRDRWNSPLHF	TGTGCCAGCAGCTTCCGGGACAGATGGAATTCACCCCTCCACTTT
12	TRBV12-3/TRBV12-4	.	TRBJ1-2	.	CATTGGAYGYTF	TGTGCCACCACGGGAGGGGCATATGGCTACACCTTC
17	TRBV9	.	TRBJ1-2	TRBD1	CASSPTGGASANYGYTF	TGTGCCAGCAGCCCAACAGGGGGCGCCTCCGCAAACTATGGCTACACCTTC
15	TRBV6-5	.	TRBJ2-2	.	CASSYSASGTGELFF	TGTGCCAGCAGTTACTCCGCTAGTGGAACCGGGGAGCTGTTTTTT
15	TRBV4-1	.	TRBJ2-1	.	CASSPLSAAVNEQFF	TGCGCCAGCAGCCCACTCTCTGCTGCCGTCAATGAGCAGTTCTTC
14	TRBV6-5	.	TRBJ1-6	TRBD1	CASSSGTAYSPLHF	TGTGCCAGCAGCTCCGGGACAGCCTATTCACCCCTCCACTTT
15	TRBV5-5	.	TRBJ2-3	.	CASSFRVGYEDTQYF	TGTGCCAGCAGCTTCCGGGTTGGGTACGAAGATACGCAGTATTTT
14	TRBV15	.	TRBJ2-7	.	CATSGPPSPTEQYF	TGTGCCACCAGCGGCCCCCCATCGCCCACCGAGCAGTACTTC
16	TRBV5-1	.	TRBJ1-1	TRBD1	CASSPETGWSRTEAFF	TGCGCCAGCAGCCCCGAGACAGGGTGGAGTAGGACTGAAGCTTTCTTT
14	TRBV27	.	TRBJ1-1	.	CASSWGGPNTEAFF	TGTGCCAGCAGTTGGGGGGGCCCGAACACTGAAGCTTTCTTT
13	TRBV6-5	.	TRBJ1-1	.	CASSPSPGTEAFF	TGTGCCAGCAGTCCCTCGCCCGGCACTGAAGCTTTCTTT
15	TRBV28	.	TRBJ2-5	TRBD1	CASRPPGQGEETQYF	TGTGCCAGCAGGCCTCCGGGACAGGGAGAGGAGACCCAGTACTTC
15	TRBV5-6	.	TRBJ2-3	.	CASSKEVTGVGTQYF	TGTGCCAGTAGCAAGGAAGTAACGGGGGTGGGCACGCAGTATTTT
13	TRBV29-1	.	TRBJ2-1	.	CSLAWATYNEQFF	TGCAGCCTGGCCTGGGCAACCTACAATGAGCAGTTCTTC
15	TRBV9	few	TRBJ2-2	TRBD2	CASSVAGGPGGELFF	TGTGCCAGCAGCGTAGCGGGAGGGCCCGGCGGGGAGCTGTTTTTT
15	TRBV28	.	TRBJ1-2	.	CASSVAPRGSYGYTF	TGTGCCAGCAGCGTCGCCCCTCGAGGCTCCTATGGCTACACCTTC
14	TRBV6-4	.	TRBJ2-3	TRBD2	CASSTSGSTDTQYF	TGTGCCAGTTCGACTAGCGGGAGCACAGATACGCAGTATTTT
13	TRBV19	.	TRBJ2-7	.	CASSTRQTYEQYF	TGTGCCAGTAGTACCCGACAGACCTACGAGCAGTACTTC
14	TRBV2	.	TRBJ1-1	.	CASSEVQGYTEAFF	TGTGCCAGCAGTGAAGTACAGGGATACACTGAAGCTTTCTTT
19	TRBV27	.	TRBJ2-7	TRBD1	CASRSLVRVGNRGIDEQYF	TGTGCCAGCCGCAGTTTAGTGCGGGTGGGGAACAGGGGGATAGACGAGCAGTACTTC
12	TRBV11-3	.	TRBJ2-5	.	CASSWAKETQYF	TGTGCCAGCAGCTGGGCTAAAGAGACCCAGTACTTC
17	TRBV27	.	TRBJ1-6	.	CASSPSSTESYNSPLHF	TGTGCCAGCAGTCCCTCGTCGACAGAATCCTATAATTCACCCCTCCACTTT
12	TRBV19	.	TRBJ2-7	.	CASSIRDYEQYF	TGTGCCAGTAGTATAAGAGACTACGAGCAGTACTTC
14	TRBV5-1	once	TRBJ2-2	TRBD2	CASSLTSGKNELFF	TGCGCCAGCAGCTTGACTAGCGGAAAAAACGAGCTGTTTTTT
13	TRBV2	.	TRBJ2-3	.	CASKNGGTDTQYF	TGTGCCAGCAAAAACGGGGGCACAGATACGCAGTATTTT
11	TRBV30	.	TRBJ2-7	.	CAWSSKSRQYF	TGTGCCTGGAGCTCTAAGAGCCGGCAGTACTTC
15	TRBV28	.	TRBJ2-1	TRBD2	CASSFSSGVYNEQFF	TGTGCCAGCAGTTTCTCTAGCGGGGTTTACAATGAGCAGTTCTTC